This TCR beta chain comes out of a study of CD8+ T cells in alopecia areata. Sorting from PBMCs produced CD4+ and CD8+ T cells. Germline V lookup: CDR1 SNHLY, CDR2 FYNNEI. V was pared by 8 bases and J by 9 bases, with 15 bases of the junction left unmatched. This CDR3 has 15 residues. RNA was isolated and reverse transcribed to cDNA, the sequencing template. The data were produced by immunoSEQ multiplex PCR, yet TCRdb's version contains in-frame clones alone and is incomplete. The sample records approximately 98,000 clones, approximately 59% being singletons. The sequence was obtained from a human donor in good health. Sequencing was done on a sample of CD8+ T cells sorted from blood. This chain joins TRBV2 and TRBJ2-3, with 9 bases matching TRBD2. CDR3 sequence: CASPAPQRGALTQYF. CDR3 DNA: TGTGCCAGCCCTGCACCTCAGCGGGGGGCTTTGACGCAGTATTTT.